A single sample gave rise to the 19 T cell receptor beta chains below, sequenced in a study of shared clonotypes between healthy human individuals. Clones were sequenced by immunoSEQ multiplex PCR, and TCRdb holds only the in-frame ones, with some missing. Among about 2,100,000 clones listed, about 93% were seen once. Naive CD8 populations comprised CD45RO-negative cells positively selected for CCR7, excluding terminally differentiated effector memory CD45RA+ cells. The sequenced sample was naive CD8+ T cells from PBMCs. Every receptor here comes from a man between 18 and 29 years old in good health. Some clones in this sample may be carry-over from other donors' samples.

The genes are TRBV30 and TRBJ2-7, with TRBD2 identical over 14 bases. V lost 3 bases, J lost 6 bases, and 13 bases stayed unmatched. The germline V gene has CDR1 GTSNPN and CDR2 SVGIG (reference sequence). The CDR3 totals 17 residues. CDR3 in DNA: TGTGCCTGGAGCCCTAAACTAAGACTAGCGGGAGGGGTCGAGCAGTACTTC. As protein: CAWSPKLRLAGGVEQYF.

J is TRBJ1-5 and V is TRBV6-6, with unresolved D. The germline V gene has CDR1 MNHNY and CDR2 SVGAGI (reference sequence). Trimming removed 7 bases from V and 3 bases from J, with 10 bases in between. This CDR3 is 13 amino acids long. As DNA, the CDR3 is TGTGCCAGCACGGCAGTGAACAATCAGCCCCAGCATTTT. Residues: CASTAVNNQPQHF.

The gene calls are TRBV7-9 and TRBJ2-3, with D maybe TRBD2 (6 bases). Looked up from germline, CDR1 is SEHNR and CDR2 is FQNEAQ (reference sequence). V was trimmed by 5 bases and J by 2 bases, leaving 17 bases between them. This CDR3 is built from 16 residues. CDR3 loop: CASSLPVEGNTDTQYF. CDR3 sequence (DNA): TGTGCCAGCAGCCTCCCAGTGGAGGGGAACACAGATACGCAGTATTTT.

The CDR3 DNA reads TGTGCCAGCGAATCCCGATCGGTTAGGGATGGCTACACCTTC. Its protein is CASESRSVRDGYTF. The chain carries TRBV5-5 and TRBJ1-2, with D hard to call. Germline V gene data show CDR1 as SGHKS and CDR2 as YYEKEE (reference sequence). Trimming removed 7 bases from V and 6 bases from J, with 19 bases in between. CDR3 length: 14 residues.

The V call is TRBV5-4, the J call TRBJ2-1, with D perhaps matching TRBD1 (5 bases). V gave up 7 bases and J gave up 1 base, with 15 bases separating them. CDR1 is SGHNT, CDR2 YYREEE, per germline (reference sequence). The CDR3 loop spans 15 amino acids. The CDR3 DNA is TGTGCCAGCCATTTGGACATCGAGTCCTACAATGAGCAGTTCTTC. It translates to CASHLDIESYNEQFF.

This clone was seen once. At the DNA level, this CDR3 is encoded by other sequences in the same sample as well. CDR3 in amino acids: CASSLSRFYEQYF. For the CDR3, the DNA is TGTGCCAGCAGTTTATCGCGGTTCTACGAGCAGTACTTC. The rearrangement joins TRBV27 to TRBJ2-7; D not certain. The CDR3 consists of 13 residues. V was pared by 0 bases and J by 3 bases, with 6 bases between. Germline CDR1 and CDR2: MNHEY and SMNVEV (reference sequence).

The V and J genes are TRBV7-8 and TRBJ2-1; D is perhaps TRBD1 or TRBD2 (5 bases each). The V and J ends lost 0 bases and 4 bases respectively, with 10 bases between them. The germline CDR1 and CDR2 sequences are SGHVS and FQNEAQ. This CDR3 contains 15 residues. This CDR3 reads CASSLALGPYNEQFF. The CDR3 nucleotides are TGTGCCAGCAGCTTAGCCCTGGGACCGTACAATGAGCAGTTCTTC.

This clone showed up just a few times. CDR3 in DNA: TGTGCCAGCAGTCAAGGGACAGGGGGTACTGAAGCTTTCTTT. It encodes CASSQGTGGTEAFF. J is TRBJ1-1 and V is TRBV6-5, with 11 nucleotides matching TRBD1. The CDR3 length is 14 residues. The germline gives CDR1 MNHEY, CDR2 SVGAGI. The trim removed 5 bases at V and 5 bases at J, leaving 4 bases unmatched.

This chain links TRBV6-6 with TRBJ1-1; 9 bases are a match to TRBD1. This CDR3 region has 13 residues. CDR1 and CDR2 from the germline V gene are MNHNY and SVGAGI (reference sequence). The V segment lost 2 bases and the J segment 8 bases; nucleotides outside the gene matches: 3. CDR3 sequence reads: CASSYLGTGEAFF. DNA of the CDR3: TGTGCCAGCAGTTACCTAGGGACAGGGGAAGCTTTCTTT.

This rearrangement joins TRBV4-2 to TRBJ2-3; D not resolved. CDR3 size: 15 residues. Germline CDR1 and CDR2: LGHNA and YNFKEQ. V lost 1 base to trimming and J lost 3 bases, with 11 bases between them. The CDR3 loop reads CASSQGLGTTDTQYF. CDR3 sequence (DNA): TGTGCCAGCAGCCAAGGGCTAGGTACGACAGATACGCAGTATTTT.

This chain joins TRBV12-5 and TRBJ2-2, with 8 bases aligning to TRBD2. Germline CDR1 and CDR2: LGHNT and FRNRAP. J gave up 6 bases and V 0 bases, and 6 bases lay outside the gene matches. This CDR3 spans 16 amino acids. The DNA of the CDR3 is TGTGCTAGTGGTTTGGTGAGCGGGAGATTTGCCGGGGAGCTGTTTTTT. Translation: CASGLVSGRFAGELFF.

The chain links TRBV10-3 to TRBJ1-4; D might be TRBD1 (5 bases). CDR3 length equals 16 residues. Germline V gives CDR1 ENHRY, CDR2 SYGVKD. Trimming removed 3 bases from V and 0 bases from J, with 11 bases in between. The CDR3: CAISEGQTATNEKLFF. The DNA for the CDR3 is TGTGCCATCAGTGAAGGACAAACTGCAACTAATGAAAAACTGTTTTTT.

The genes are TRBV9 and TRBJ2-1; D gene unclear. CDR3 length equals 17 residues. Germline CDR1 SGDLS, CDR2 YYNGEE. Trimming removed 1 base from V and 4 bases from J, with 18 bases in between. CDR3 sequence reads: CASSVSQHTGVYNEQFF. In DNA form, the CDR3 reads TGTGCCAGCAGCGTAAGTCAACATACTGGGGTTTACAATGAGCAGTTCTTC.

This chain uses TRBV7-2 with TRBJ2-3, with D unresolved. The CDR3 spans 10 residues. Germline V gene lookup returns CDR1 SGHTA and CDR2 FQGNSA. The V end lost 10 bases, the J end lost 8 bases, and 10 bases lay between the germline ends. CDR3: CANQYPTQYF. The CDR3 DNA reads TGTGCCAACCAGTACCCTACGCAGTATTTT.

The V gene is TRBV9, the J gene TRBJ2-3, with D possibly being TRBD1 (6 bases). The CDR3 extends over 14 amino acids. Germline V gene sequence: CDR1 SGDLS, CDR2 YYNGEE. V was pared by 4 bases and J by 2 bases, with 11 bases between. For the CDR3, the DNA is TGTGCCAGCAGCCCTCGACAGGACACAGATACGCAGTATTTT. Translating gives CASSPRQDTDTQYF.

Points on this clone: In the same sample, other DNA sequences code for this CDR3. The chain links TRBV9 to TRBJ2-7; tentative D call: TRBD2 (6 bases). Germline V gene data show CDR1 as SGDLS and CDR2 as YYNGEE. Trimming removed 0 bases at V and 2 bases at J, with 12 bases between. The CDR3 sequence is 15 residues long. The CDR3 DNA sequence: TGTGCCAGCAGCGTAGAGCCGGGAGCCCCCTACGAGCAGTACTTC. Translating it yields CASSVEPGAPYEQYF.

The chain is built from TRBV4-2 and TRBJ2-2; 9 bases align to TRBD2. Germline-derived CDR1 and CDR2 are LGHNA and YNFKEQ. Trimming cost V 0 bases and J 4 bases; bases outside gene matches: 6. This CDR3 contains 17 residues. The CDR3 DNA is TGTGCCAGCAGCCAAGATTGGATAGCGGGAGCCACCGGGGAGCTGTTTTTT. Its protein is CASSQDWIAGATGELFF.

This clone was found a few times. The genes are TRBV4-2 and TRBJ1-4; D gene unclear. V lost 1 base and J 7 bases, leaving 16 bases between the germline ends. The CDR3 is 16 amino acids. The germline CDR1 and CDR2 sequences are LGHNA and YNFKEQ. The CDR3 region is CASSQVSGAGFEKLFF. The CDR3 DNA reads TGTGCCAGCAGCCAAGTATCGGGTGCGGGTTTTGAAAAACTGTTTTTT.

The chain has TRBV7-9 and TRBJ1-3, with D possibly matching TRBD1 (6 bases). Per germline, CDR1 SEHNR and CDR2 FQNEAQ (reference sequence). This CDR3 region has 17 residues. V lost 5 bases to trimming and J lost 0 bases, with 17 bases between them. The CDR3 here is CASSPPGHRLSGNTIYF. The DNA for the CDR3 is TGTGCCAGCAGCCCCCCGGGACACCGACTCTCTGGAAACACCATATATTTT.